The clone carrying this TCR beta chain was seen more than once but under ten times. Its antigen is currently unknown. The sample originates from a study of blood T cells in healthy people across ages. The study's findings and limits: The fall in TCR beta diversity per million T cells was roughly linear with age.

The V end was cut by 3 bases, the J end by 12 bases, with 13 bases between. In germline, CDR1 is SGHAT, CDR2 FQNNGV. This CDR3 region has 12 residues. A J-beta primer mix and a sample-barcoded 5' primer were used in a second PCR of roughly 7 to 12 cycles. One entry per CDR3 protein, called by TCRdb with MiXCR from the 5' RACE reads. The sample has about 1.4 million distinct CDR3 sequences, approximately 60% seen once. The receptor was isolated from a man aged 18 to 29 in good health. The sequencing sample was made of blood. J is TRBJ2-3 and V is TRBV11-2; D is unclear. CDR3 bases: TGTGCCAGCAGCTTTGGGCAGTGGGATCAGTATTTT. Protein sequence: CASSFGQWDQYF.